These T cell receptor beta chains were read from a single sample in a study of identical twins. MiXCR, run by TCRdb on the 5' RACE reads, gives a single entry per CDR3 protein. The top ten hold 1.5% to 2% of the sample, which has nearly 900,000 distinct CDR3 sequences, approximately 13% seen once. These data are also associated with another study on yellow fever vaccine responses in identical twins.

The sample taken for sequencing was PBMCs. The origin of the receptors is a woman aged 18-29 years in good health. The CDR3 runs from the conserved cysteine through the conserved F or W. The order of the fields is D gene, V gene, clone size, J gene, CDR3 protein, CDR3 DNA. The D gene is left open where the match is weak. Not every row has a clone size; where given, it reads once, few, many or a size class.

D: NA
V: TRBV19
size: NA
J: TRBJ2-4
CDR3: CASTSLAKNIQYF
DNA: TGTGCCAGCACTTCCCTAGCCAAAAACATTCAGTACTTC

D: TRBD2
V: TRBV20-1
size: few
J: TRBJ2-3
CDR3: CSASSSGGAGDTQYF
DNA: TGCAGTGCTTCCTCTAGCGGGGGGGCTGGAGATACGCAGTATTTT

D: TRBD1
V: TRBV15
size: few
J: TRBJ2-3
CDR3: CATSSNRGISTDTQYF
DNA: TGTGCCACCAGCAGCAACAGGGGGATAAGCACAGATACGCAGTATTTT

D: TRBD1
V: TRBV27
size: NA
J: TRBJ1-1
CDR3: CASGRDRDTEAFF
DNA: TGTGCCAGCGGCCGGGACAGGGATACTGAAGCTTTCTTT

D: NA
V: TRBV12-3/TRBV12-4
size: many
J: TRBJ1-2
CDR3: CASQETTGGYTF
DNA: TGTGCCTCTCAGGAGACTACGGGGGGCTACACCTTC

D: TRBD2
V: TRBV28
size: few
J: TRBJ2-3
CDR3: CASSPLILAGGTDTQYF
DNA: TGTGCCAGCAGCCCCTTGATACTTGCGGGAGGCACAGATACGCAGTATTTT

D: NA
V: TRBV7-2
size: few
J: TRBJ2-5
CDR3: CASSLWLEETQYF
DNA: TGTGCCAGCAGCTTGTGGCTAGAAGAGACCCAGTACTTC

D: TRBD2
V: TRBV7-9
size: few
J: TRBJ2-1
CDR3: CASSLGTSGVPMNEQFF
DNA: TGTGCCAGCAGCTTAGGGACTAGCGGGGTCCCAATGAATGAGCAGTTCTTC

D: NA
V: TRBV10-3
size: NA
J: TRBJ2-2
CDR3: CAISPGRENTGELFF
DNA: TGTGCCATCAGCCCGGGGCGGGAGAACACCGGGGAGCTGTTTTTT

D: TRBD2
V: TRBV5-1
size: few
J: TRBJ2-1
CDR3: CASSSGLTDVLGEQFF
DNA: TGCGCCAGCAGCTCGGGACTAACGGACGTCTTGGGTGAGCAGTTCTTC

D: NA
V: TRBV7-9
size: few
J: TRBJ1-4
CDR3: CASSLELPEKLFF
DNA: TGTGCCAGCAGCTTAGAGCTGCCGGAAAAACTGTTTTTT

D: NA
V: TRBV29-1
size: NA
J: TRBJ2-3
CDR3: CSVELTAPGVYF
DNA: TGCAGCGTTGAACTTACAGCCCCCGGTGTGTATTTT

D: NA
V: TRBV29-1
size: few
J: TRBJ2-5
CDR3: CSVLDSGETQYF
DNA: TGCAGCGTCCTCGACAGTGGCGAGACCCAGTACTTC

D: NA
V: TRBV6-1
size: NA
J: TRBJ1-4
CDR3: CASSEGTHPHF
DNA: TGTGCCAGCAGTGAAGGAACCCACCCCCATTTT

D: TRBD2
V: TRBV9
size: NA
J: TRBJ2-1
CDR3: CASSVGGLAGKPTYNEQFF
DNA: TGTGCCAGCAGCGTAGGGGGACTAGCGGGCAAACCAACCTACAATGAGCAGTTCTTC

D: TRBD2
V: TRBV12-3/TRBV12-4
size: NA
J: TRBJ2-7
CDR3: CASSLGFSGRYEQYF
DNA: TGTGCCAGCAGTTTAGGTTTTAGCGGGAGGTACGAGCAGTACTTC

D: NA
V: TRBV6-1
size: few
J: TRBJ1-2
CDR3: CASRRPPTTIYGYTF
DNA: TGTGCCAGCAGACGACCCCCGACTACGATCTATGGCTACACCTTC

D: TRBD1
V: TRBV6-5
size: few
J: TRBJ1-2
CDR3: CASSYSDRKGYGYTF
DNA: TGTGCCAGCAGTTACTCGGACAGGAAGGGGTATGGCTACACCTTC

D: NA
V: TRBV5-1
size: many
J: TRBJ1-1
CDR3: CASSFDSYTEAFF
DNA: TGCGCCAGCAGCTTCGACAGCTACACTGAAGCTTTCTTT

D: TRBD1
V: TRBV7-9
size: many
J: TRBJ2-2
CDR3: CASRGGNTGELFF
DNA: TGTGCCAGCAGAGGGGGCAACACCGGGGAGCTGTTTTTT

D: NA
V: TRBV7-9
size: NA
J: TRBJ1-2
CDR3: CASSELRDYGYTF
DNA: TGTGCCAGCAGCGAACTCAGGGACTATGGCTACACCTTC

D: TRBD1
V: TRBV9
size: NA
J: TRBJ2-1
CDR3: CASSGGTSGTDYNEQFF
DNA: TGTGCCAGCAGCGGAGGGACCTCCGGGACAGACTACAATGAGCAGTTCTTC

D: NA
V: TRBV7-8
size: few
J: TRBJ2-1
CDR3: CASSPNQRSSYNEQFF
DNA: TGTGCCAGCAGCCCAAATCAGCGGAGCTCCTACAATGAGCAGTTCTTC

D: TRBD2
V: TRBV12-3/TRBV12-4
size: many
J: TRBJ2-7
CDR3: CASSLTSGGPYEQYF
DNA: TGTGCCAGCAGCCTCACTAGCGGGGGCCCATACGAGCAGTACTTC

D: NA
V: TRBV7-3
size: few
J: TRBJ1-1
CDR3: CASSLSTGTTEAFF
DNA: TGTGCCAGCAGCCTCAGCACAGGGACCACTGAAGCTTTCTTT

D: NA
V: TRBV25-1
size: few
J: TRBJ1-6
CDR3: CASKPHGGDYNSPLHF
DNA: TGTGCCAGCAAACCGCATGGAGGGGACTATAATTCACCCCTCCACTTT

D: TRBD1
V: TRBV5-1
size: many
J: TRBJ1-1
CDR3: CASSRSGGFGNTEAFF
DNA: TGCGCCAGCAGTAGATCAGGGGGCTTCGGGAACACTGAAGCTTTCTTT

D: TRBD2
V: TRBV7-9
size: NA
J: TRBJ2-4
CDR3: CASSGGLAIAKNIQYF
DNA: TGTGCCAGCAGCGGCGGACTAGCCATAGCCAAAAACATTCAGTACTTC

D: TRBD1
V: TRBV6-1
size: few
J: TRBJ1-4
CDR3: CASRGPGQVDEKLFF
DNA: TGTGCCAGCAGGGGACCGGGACAGGTGGACGAAAAACTGTTTTTT

D: TRBD2
V: TRBV6-1
size: NA
J: TRBJ2-7
CDR3: CASSTWTSSYEQYF
DNA: TGTGCCAGCAGTACGTGGACTAGCTCCTACGAGCAGTACTTC

D: NA
V: TRBV9
size: many
J: TRBJ2-1
CDR3: CASSVGRSSEQFF
DNA: TGTGCCAGCAGCGTAGGAAGGTCGAGTGAGCAGTTCTTC

D: TRBD1
V: TRBV6-1
size: few
J: TRBJ1-1
CDR3: CASSPGQVSVTEAFF
DNA: TGTGCCAGCAGTCCCGGACAGGTATCGGTTACTGAAGCTTTCTTT

D: TRBD2
V: TRBV9
size: few
J: TRBJ2-1
CDR3: CASSPGLAGNHYEQFF
DNA: TGTGCCAGCAGCCCAGGACTAGCGGGAAATCACTATGAGCAGTTCTTC

D: NA
V: TRBV24-1
size: NA
J: TRBJ2-1
CDR3: CATSDAGVTAYNEQFF
DNA: TGTGCCACCAGTGACGCAGGGGTAACGGCCTACAATGAGCAGTTCTTC

D: NA
V: TRBV12-3/TRBV12-4
size: few
J: TRBJ2-1
CDR3: CASSPGLPRERDEQFF
DNA: TGTGCCAGCAGCCCCGGACTACCGAGGGAAAGGGATGAGCAGTTCTTC

D: NA
V: TRBV5-6
size: few
J: TRBJ1-2
CDR3: CASSFWTASNYGYTF
DNA: TGTGCCAGCAGCTTCTGGACAGCTTCCAACTATGGCTACACCTTC

D: NA
V: TRBV6-1
size: few
J: TRBJ2-3
CDR3: CASSPGLGPTDTQYF
DNA: TGTGCCAGCAGCCCGGGACTTGGCCCCACAGATACGCAGTATTTT

D: TRBD2
V: TRBV5-1
size: few
J: TRBJ2-2
CDR3: CASSYAPGGGAGGELFF
DNA: TGCGCCAGCAGCTACGCCCCGGGCGGGGGGGCTGGCGGGGAGCTGTTTTTT

D: NA
V: TRBV6-1
size: few
J: TRBJ2-3
CDR3: CASSATPGAGTDTQYF
DNA: TGTGCCAGCAGTGCCACCCCGGGGGCCGGCACAGATACGCAGTATTTT

D: TRBD1
V: TRBV2
size: few
J: TRBJ2-2
CDR3: CASRLEGQVNTGELFF
DNA: TGTGCCAGCAGACTAGAGGGACAGGTTAACACCGGGGAGCTGTTTTTT

D: NA
V: TRBV12-3/TRBV12-4
size: many
J: TRBJ2-2
CDR3: CASSLETTGELFF
DNA: TGTGCCAGCAGTTTGGAGACCACCGGGGAGCTGTTTTTT

D: TRBD1
V: TRBV7-9
size: NA
J: TRBJ1-5
CDR3: CASSSGAAGGSGRPQHF
DNA: TGTGCCAGCAGCTCCGGAGCGGCAGGGGGCTCAGGCCGGCCCCAGCATTTT

D: TRBD2
V: TRBV7-3
size: NA
J: TRBJ2-1
CDR3: CASSLRGEGLAGISYNEQFF
DNA: TGTGCCAGCAGCTTAAGGGGCGAGGGACTAGCGGGAATCTCCTACAATGAGCAGTTCTTC

D: NA
V: TRBV5-1
size: many
J: TRBJ1-2
CDR3: CASSPTGNYGYTF
DNA: TGCGCCAGCAGCCCCACAGGGAACTATGGCTACACCTTC